A single T cell receptor (beta chain) is shown here with its context. Its antigen is undetermined. This sample was taken from a study of blood T cells in healthy people across ages. General observations from the study: Roughly linear age-related decline in beta diversity appeared, significant by age about 40. Long-lived donors had more naive CD4+ cells and higher diversity than aged donors.

This CDR3 has 17 amino acids. V lost 6 bases to trimming and J lost 2 bases; unmatched junction nucleotides: 8. A second PCR of roughly 7 to 11 cycles used a sample-barcoded 5' primer and a J-beta primer mix. Each CDR3 protein gets one entry after TCRdb re-called the 5' RACE reads with MiXCR. The repertoire holds 720,000 or so distinct CDR3 sequences, about 43% seen once, with around 30% in the top ten. Isolated per sample were at least 6 million PBMCs. The rearrangement uses TRBV12-3 or TRBV12-4 and TRBJ2-3; 13 nucleotides line up with TRBD2. This clonotype was sampled from a man older than 75 in good health. Material for sequencing was blood. The CDR3 DNA reads TGTGCCAGCAGCATTTACACTAGCGGGAGGGCCACAGATACGCAGTATTTT. This gives the protein CASSIYTSGRATDTQYF.